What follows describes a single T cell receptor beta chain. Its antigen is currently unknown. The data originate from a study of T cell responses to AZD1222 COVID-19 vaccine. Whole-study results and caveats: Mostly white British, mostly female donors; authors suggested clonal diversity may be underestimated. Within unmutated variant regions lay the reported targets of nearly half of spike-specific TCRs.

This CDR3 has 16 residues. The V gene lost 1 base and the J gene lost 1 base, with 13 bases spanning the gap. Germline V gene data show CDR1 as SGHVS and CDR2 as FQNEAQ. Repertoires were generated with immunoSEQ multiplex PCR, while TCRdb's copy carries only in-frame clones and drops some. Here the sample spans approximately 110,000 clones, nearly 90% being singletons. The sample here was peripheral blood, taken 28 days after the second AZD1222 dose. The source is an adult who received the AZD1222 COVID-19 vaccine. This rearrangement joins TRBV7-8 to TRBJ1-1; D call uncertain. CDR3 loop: CASSLVTVKPNTEAFF. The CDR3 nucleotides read TGTGCCAGCAGCTTAGTCACTGTCAAGCCGAACACTGAAGCTTTCTTT.